This T cell receptor beta chain was captured by sequencing in a study of shared clonotypes between healthy human individuals. Unsorted samples used tens of millions of PBMCs for genomic DNA. Germline CDR1 is SQVTM and CDR2 is ANQGSEA. The CDR3 contains 15 residues. Trimming cost V 1 base and J 0 bases, with 10 bases left between them. Assay: immunoSEQ multiplex PCR; the TCRdb copy retains only in-frame clones and omits some. The data contain approximately 510,000 clones, 70% to 80% of them seen just once; the ten biggest clones take up 10% to 15%. The V gene is TRBV29-1, the J gene TRBJ2-1, with D possibly being TRBD2 (5 bases). The sequencing sample was made of PBMCs. The source of this sequence is a woman in her thirties or forties in good health. Some clones in this sample may be carry-over from other donors' samples. DNA for the CDR3: TGCAGCGTTGAAGTCGGGGAAAGCTCCTACAATGAGCAGTTCTTC. Translated, it gives CSVEVGESSYNEQFF.